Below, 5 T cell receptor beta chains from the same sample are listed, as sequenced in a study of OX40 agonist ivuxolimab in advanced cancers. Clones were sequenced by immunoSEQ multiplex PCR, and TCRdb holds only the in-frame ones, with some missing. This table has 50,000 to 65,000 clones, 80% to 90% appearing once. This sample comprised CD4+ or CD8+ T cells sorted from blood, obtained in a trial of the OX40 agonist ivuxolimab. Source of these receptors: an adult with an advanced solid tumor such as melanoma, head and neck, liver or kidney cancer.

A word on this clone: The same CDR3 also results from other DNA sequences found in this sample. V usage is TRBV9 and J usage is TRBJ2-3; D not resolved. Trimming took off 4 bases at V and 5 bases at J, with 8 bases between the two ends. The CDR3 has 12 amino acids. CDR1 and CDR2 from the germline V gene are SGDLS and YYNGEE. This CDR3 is CASSSQGDTQYF. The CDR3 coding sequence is TGTGCCAGCAGCTCCCAAGGAGATACGCAGTATTTT.

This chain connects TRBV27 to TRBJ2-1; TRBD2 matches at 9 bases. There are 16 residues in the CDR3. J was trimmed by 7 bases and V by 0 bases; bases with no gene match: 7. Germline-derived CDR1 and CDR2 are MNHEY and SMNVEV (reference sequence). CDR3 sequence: CASSLSGGRGENEQFF. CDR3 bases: TGTGCCAGCAGTTTATCCGGCGGGAGGGGGGAAAATGAGCAGTTCTTC.

CDR3 in DNA: TGTGCCAGCTCACCACCACCGGAACTGGAGCAGTTCTTC. Its translation is CASSPPPELEQFF. The chain recombines TRBV18 with TRBJ2-1; D gene ambiguous. The CDR3 is 13 residues long. From germline, CDR1 is KGHSH and CDR2 LQKENI. The germline V and J ends were trimmed by 0 bases and 10 bases, with 10 bases remaining between them.

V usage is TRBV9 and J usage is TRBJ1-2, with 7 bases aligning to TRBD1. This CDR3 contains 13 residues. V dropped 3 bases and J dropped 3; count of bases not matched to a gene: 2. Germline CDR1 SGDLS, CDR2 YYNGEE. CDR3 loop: CASSDQGDYGYTF. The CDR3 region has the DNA TGTGCCAGCAGCGATCAGGGGGACTATGGCTACACCTTC.

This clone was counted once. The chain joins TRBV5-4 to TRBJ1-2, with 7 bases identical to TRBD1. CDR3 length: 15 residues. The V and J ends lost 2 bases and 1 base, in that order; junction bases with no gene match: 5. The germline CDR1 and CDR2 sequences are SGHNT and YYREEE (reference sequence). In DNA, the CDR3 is TGTGCCAGCAGCTTCCGGGACAGAAGTAACTATGGCTACACCTTC. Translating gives CASSFRDRSNYGYTF.